This T cell receptor (beta chain) was identified in a study of cytomegalovirus exposure and HLA in healthy donors. This clone was seen only once. Other nucleotide sequences from this sample produce the same CDR3. CDR1 SGHRS and CDR2 YFSETQ come from the germline V gene. The J segment lost 2 bases and the V segment lost 0 bases, leaving 0 bases of the junction unmatched. CDR3 size: 14 residues. The PCR made use of 60 Vbeta and 13 Jbeta primers. Some clones are missing from TCRdb's copy, which holds only in-frame ones; the method was immunoSEQ multiplex PCR. The sample carries 85,000 to 120,000 clones, 70% to 80% recorded once.

Material for sequencing was PBMCs. The chain is built from TRBV5-1 and TRBJ2-7; 9 bases align to TRBD1. The receptor's source is a female donor in good health and CMV-seronegative. This chain's CDR3 is CASSLGQGAYEQYF. The DNA of the CDR3 is TGCGCCAGCAGCTTGGGACAGGGGGCCTACGAGCAGTACTTC.